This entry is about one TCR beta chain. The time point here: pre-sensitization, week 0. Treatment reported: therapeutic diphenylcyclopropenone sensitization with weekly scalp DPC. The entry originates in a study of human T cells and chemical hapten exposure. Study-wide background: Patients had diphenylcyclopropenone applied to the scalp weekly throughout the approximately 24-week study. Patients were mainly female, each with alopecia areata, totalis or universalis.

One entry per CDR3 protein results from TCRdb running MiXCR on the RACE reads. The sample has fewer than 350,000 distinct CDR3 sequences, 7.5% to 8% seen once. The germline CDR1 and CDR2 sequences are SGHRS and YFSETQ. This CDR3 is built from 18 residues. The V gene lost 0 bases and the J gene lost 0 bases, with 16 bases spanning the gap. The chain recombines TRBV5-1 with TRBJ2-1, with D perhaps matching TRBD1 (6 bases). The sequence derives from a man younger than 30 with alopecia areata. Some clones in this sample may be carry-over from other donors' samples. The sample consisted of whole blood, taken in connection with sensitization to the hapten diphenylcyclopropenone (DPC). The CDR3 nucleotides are TGCGCCAGCAGCTTGGACCCCTCCAGGGGCAGCTCCTACAATGAGCAGTTCTTC. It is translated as CASSLDPSRGSSYNEQFF.